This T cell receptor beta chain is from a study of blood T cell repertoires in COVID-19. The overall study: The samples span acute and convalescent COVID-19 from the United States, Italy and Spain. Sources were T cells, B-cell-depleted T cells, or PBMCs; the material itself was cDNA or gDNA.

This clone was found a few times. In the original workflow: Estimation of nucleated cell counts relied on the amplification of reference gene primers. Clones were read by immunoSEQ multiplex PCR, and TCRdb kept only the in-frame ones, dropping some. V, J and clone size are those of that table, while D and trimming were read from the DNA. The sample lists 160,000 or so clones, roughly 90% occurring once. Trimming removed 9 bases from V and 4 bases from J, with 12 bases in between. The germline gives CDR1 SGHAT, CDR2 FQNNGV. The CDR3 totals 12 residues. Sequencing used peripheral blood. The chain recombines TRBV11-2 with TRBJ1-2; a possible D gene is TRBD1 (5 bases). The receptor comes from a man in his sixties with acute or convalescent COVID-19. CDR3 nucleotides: TGTGCCAGTCGCGGAGGGGTCTATGGCTACACCTTC. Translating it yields CASRGGVYGYTF. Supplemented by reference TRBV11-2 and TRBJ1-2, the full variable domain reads EAGVAQSPRYKIIEKRQSVAFWCNPISGHATLYWYQQILGQGPKLLIQFQNNGVVDDSQLPKDRFSAERLKGVDSTLKIQPAKLEDSAVYLCASRGGVYGYTFGSGTRLTVV.